This T cell receptor (beta chain) emerged from a study of blood T cell repertoires in COVID-19. Looking at the study overall: From the United States, Italy and Spain came samples of acute and convalescent COVID-19.

In the authors' methods: Reference gene primer amplification yielded estimated nucleated cell counts. Generated by immunoSEQ multiplex PCR, the TCRdb table keeps only in-frame clones and is missing some. The V and J calls and clone size are taken from that table; D and trimming were inferred from the DNA. The table includes 200,000 to 300,000 clones, approximately 84% detected once. The sequence was collected from a man aged 50 or older with acute or convalescent COVID-19. Sequencing was carried out using peripheral blood.

The CDR3 DNA is TGTGCCAGCAGTTACCCGGGGAGTGAAGCTTTCTTT. Translating gives CASSYPGSEAFF. The rearrangement links TRBV28 to TRBJ1-1; no clear D gene. The V and J ends lost 4 bases and 7 bases respectively, with 10 bases between them. CDR1 MDHEN and CDR2 SYDVKM come from the germline V gene. CDR3 length: 12 residues.